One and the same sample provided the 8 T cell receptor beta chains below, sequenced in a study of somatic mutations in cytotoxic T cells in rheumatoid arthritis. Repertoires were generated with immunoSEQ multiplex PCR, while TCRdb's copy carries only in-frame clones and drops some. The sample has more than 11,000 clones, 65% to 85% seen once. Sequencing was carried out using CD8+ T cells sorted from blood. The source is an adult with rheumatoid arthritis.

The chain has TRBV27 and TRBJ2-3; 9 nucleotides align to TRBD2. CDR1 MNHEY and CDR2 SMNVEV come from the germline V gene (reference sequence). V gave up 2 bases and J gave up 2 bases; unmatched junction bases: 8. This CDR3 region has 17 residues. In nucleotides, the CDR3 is TGTGCCAGCAGTTTAGACCCAGCGGGGGGCGACACAGATACGCAGTATTTT. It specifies CASSLDPAGGDTDTQYF.

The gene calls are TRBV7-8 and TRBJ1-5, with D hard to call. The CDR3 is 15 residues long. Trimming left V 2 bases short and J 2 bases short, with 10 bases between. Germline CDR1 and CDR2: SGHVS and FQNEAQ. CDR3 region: CASSLSPLGNQPQHF. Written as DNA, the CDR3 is TGTGCCAGCAGCTTATCCCCCCTGGGCAATCAGCCCCAGCATTTT.

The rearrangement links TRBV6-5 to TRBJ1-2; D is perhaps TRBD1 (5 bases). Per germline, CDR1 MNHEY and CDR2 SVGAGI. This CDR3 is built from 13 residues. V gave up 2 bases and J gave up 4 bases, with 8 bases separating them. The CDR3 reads CASSYRDLYGYTF. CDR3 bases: TGTGCCAGCAGTTACCGGGACCTCTATGGCTACACCTTC.

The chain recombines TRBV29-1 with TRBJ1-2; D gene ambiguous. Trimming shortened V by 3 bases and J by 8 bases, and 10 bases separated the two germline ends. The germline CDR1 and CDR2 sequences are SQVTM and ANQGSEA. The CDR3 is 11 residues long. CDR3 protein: CSVDTRGGYTF. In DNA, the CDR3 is TGCAGCGTTGATACTCGTGGGGGCTACACCTTC.

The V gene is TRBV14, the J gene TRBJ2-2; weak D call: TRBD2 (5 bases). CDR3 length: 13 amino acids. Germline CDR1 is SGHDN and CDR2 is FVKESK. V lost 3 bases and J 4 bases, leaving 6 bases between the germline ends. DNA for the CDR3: TGTGCCAGCAGCCACGGGGTCACCGGGGAGCTGTTTTTT. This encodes CASSHGVTGELFF.

The CDR3 spells CASRHGTAEAFF. The DNA for the CDR3 is TGTGCCAGCAGACACGGGACAGCTGAAGCTTTCTTT. The V call is TRBV27, the J call TRBJ1-1; 7 nucleotides match TRBD1. The V gene end was trimmed by 6 bases and the J gene end by 6 bases; junction bases not matched to a gene: 4. This CDR3 contains 12 residues. CDR1 and CDR2 from the germline V gene are MNHEY and SMNVEV (reference sequence).

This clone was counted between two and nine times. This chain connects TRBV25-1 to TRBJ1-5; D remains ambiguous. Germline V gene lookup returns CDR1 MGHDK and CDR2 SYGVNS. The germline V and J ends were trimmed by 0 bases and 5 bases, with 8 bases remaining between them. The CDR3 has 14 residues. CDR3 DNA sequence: TGTGCCAGCAGTGAATATAGTGGGCATCAGCCCCAGCATTTT. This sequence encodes CASSEYSGHQPQHF.

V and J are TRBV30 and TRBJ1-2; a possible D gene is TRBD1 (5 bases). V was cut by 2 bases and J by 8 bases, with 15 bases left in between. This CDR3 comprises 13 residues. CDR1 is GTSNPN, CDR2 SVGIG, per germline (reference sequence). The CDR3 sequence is CAWSHGARRGYTF. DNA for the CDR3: TGTGCCTGGAGTCACGGGGCCAGAAGGGGCTACACCTTC.